Shown below are 14 T cell receptor beta chains from a single sample sequenced in a study of blood T cell repertoires in COVID-19. Profiled with immunoSEQ multiplex PCR; TCRdb holds only in-frame clones, not every one. The sample has roughly 430,000 clones, 70% to 90% seen once; the top ten hold roughly 1.4%. Input material: PBMCs or T cells enriched from blood (not recorded which). The receptors come from a woman aged 18-29 years who had been exposed to COVID-19.

The chain employs TRBV9 and TRBJ1-1, with 9 bases that match TRBD1. The length of the CDR3 is 16 residues. V dropped 3 bases and J dropped 1; count of bases not matched to a gene: 7. Germline CDR1 SGDLS, CDR2 YYNGEE. The CDR3 nucleotides read TGTGCCAGCAGCGCCATTGACAGGGGGACGAACACTGAAGCTTTCTTT. Translation gives CASSAIDRGTNTEAFF.

The chain joins TRBV4-1 to TRBJ1-2; D may be TRBD1 (5 bases). Germline V lookup: CDR1 MGHRA, CDR2 YSYEKL. This CDR3 has 14 amino acids. V gave up 2 bases and J gave up 7 bases, with 14 bases separating them. The DNA of the CDR3 is TGCGCCAGCAGCCAACATTCAGGGATGGGTGGCTACACCTTC. As protein: CASSQHSGMGGYTF.

The chain uses TRBV7-6 and TRBJ2-7, with 7 bases matching TRBD1. CDR1 is SGHVS, CDR2 FNYEAQ, per germline. This CDR3 is built from 14 residues. After removal of 5 bases from V and 0 bases from J, the junction contained 4 bases not matched to a gene. CDR3 sequence (DNA): TGTGCCAGCAGCCCAGACAGGGCCTCCTACGAGCAGTACTTC. Translation gives CASSPDRASYEQYF. The full variable domain, with the rest looked up from reference TRBV7-6 and TRBJ2-7, is GAGVSQSPRYKVTKRGQDVALRCDPISGHVSLYWYRQALGQGPEFLTYFNYEAQQDKSGLPNDRFSAERPEGSISTLTIQRTEQRDSAMYRCASSPDRASYEQYFGPGTRLTVT.

The chain has TRBV9 and TRBJ2-3; D not certain. From germline, CDR1 is SGDLS and CDR2 YYNGEE. V was shortened by 3 bases and J by 2 bases, with 10 bases between the two germline ends. This CDR3 is 14 amino acids long. The CDR3 nucleotides are TGTGCCAGCAGCGCCCAGTTTTTCACAGATACGCAGTATTTT. Its protein product is CASSAQFFTDTQYF.

V is TRBV9 and J is TRBJ2-5; the D gene is possibly TRBD1 (5 bases). V was trimmed by 0 bases and J by 5 bases, leaving 14 bases between them. The length of the CDR3 is 15 residues. Germline V gene sequence: CDR1 SGDLS, CDR2 YYNGEE. The CDR3 DNA sequence: TGTGCCAGCAGCGTAGTAGGGGCCGGTCCGGAGACCCAGTACTTC. This encodes CASSVVGAGPETQYF.

This clone was observed once. The chain has TRBV6-5 and TRBJ1-1; 7 nucleotides agree with TRBD1. The CDR3 length is 15 residues. V lost 3 bases and J lost 1; bases outside the gene matches: 5. Germline CDR1 reads MNHEY; CDR2 reads SVGAGI. The CDR3 here is CASSYRDSRNTEAFF. DNA for the CDR3: TGTGCCAGCAGTTATCGGGACAGCAGGAACACTGAAGCTTTCTTT.

The V and J genes are TRBV7-6 and TRBJ2-1; 13 positions agree with TRBD2. Per the germline V gene, CDR1 is SGHVS and CDR2 is FNYEAQ. With 1 base clipped from V and 4 bases from J, the junction kept 1 base outside the gene matches. The CDR3 has 16 amino acids. The CDR3 nucleotides are TGTGCCAGCAGCTTAGGGACTAGCGGGGGTTACAATGAGCAGTTCTTC. Translating gives CASSLGTSGGYNEQFF.

This chain uses TRBV2 with TRBJ2-1, with D hard to call. The CDR3 sequence is 12 residues long. CDR1 is SNHLY and CDR2 is FYNNEI in the germline V gene. V lost 5 bases to trimming and J lost 3 bases, with 5 bases between them. CDR3: CASSNYYNEQFF. CDR3 DNA: TGTGCCAGCAGTAATTACTACAATGAGCAGTTCTTC.

The chain is built from TRBV4-2 and TRBJ1-2; tentatively, D is TRBD1 (5 bases). Germline V gene data show CDR1 as LGHNA and CDR2 as YNFKEQ. Trimming removed 3 bases from V and 3 bases from J, with 11 bases in between. The CDR3 spans 14 residues. CDR3 DNA: TGTGCCAGCAGCCATCTGGCGGGGGACTATGGCTACACCTTC. It translates to CASSHLAGDYGYTF.

The chain employs TRBV5-5 and TRBJ1-4, with 7 bases that match TRBD1. Germline assignment: CDR1 SGHKS and CDR2 YYEKEE (reference sequence). After removal of 3 bases from V and 6 bases from J, the junction contained 5 bases not matched to a gene. This CDR3 contains 14 residues. The DNA of the CDR3 is TGTGCCAGCAGCTCCGGGACAGCGGATGAAAAACTGTTTTTT. Amino acid sequence: CASSSGTADEKLFF.

This chain uses TRBV28 with TRBJ2-7, with 7 nucleotides matching TRBD1. Germline CDR1 and CDR2: MDHEN and SYDVKM. V shed 6 bases and J 2 bases; nucleotides not matched to a gene: 10. This CDR3 spans 15 amino acids. CDR3 loop: CASSPTGVAPYEQYF. CDR3 bases: TGTGCCAGCAGCCCAACAGGGGTCGCCCCCTACGAGCAGTACTTC.

This sequence joins TRBV3-1 (or the pseudogene TRBV3-2) and TRBJ1-1, with D possibly matching TRBD1 (5 bases). The V and J ends lost 0 bases and 0 bases respectively, with 14 bases between them. The CDR3 extends over 17 amino acids. Germline V gene sequence: CDR1 LGHDT, CDR2 YNNKEL (reference sequence). The CDR3 here is CASSQDGTGRLNTEAFF. The CDR3 DNA reads TGTGCCAGCAGCCAAGATGGGACTGGGAGGCTGAACACTGAAGCTTTCTTT.

The chain recombines TRBV19 with TRBJ2-1; tentative D call: TRBD1 (6 bases). The germline V and J ends were trimmed by 3 bases and 5 bases, with 14 bases remaining between them. This CDR3 spans 15 amino acids. Germline-derived CDR1 and CDR2 are LNHDA and SQIVND (reference sequence). CDR3 region: CASSMGEGVDNEQFF. CDR3 DNA: TGTGCCAGTAGTATGGGTGAGGGGGTCGACAATGAGCAGTTCTTC.

This clone showed up just a few times. The chain recombines TRBV25-1 with TRBJ2-2, with 7 positions matching TRBD2. Germline lookup yields CDR1 MGHDK and CDR2 SYGVNS. V was clipped by 7 bases and J by 4 bases; unmatched bases: 3. The CDR3 runs 13 residues. CDR3 coding DNA: TGTGCCAGCATGGGACTAAGCACCGGGGAGCTGTTTTTT. Translating gives CASMGLSTGELFF.